This TCR beta chain was identified in a study of blood T cells in healthy people across ages. General study results and limits: Per-million-T-cell TCR beta diversity fell roughly linearly with age.

A second roughly 7 to 11 cycle PCR used barcoded and J-beta primers. TCRdb analysed the 5' RACE reads with MiXCR anew, one entry per CDR3 protein. Of 650,000 to 950,000 distinct CDR3 sequences in the sample, 44% were seen once. Concerning this clonotype: Its matching antigen is unknown.

Trimming took 2 bases from V and 5 from J, leaving 12 bases between them. Germline CDR1 and CDR2: MNHEY and SVGAGI. The length of the CDR3 is 14 residues. The chain combines TRBV6-5 with TRBJ1-1, with D perhaps TRBD1 (5 bases). This TCR was recovered from a man between 60 and 70 years old in good health. Sequences were obtained from blood. The CDR3 nucleotides read TGTGCCAGCAGTTACCTGCCAGGGAGGACTGAAGCTTTCTTT. It yields the protein CASSYLPGRTEAFF.